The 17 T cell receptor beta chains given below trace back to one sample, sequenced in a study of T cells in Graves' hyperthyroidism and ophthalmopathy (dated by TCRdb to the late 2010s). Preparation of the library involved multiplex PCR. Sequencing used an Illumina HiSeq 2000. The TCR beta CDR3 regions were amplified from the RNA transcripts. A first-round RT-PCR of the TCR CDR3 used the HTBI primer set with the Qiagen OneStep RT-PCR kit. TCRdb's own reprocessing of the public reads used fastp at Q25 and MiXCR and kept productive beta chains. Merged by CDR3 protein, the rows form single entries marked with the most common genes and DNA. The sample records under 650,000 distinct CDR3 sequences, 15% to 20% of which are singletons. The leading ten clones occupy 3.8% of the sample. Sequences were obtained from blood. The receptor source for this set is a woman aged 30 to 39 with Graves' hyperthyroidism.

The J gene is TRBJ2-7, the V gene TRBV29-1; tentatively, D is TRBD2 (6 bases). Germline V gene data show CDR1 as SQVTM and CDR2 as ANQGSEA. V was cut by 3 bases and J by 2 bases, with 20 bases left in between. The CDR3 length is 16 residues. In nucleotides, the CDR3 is TGCAGCGTTGAGGTACCGGGGTCGGGGAGGCCCTACGAGCAGTACTTC. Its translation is CSVEVPGSGRPYEQYF.

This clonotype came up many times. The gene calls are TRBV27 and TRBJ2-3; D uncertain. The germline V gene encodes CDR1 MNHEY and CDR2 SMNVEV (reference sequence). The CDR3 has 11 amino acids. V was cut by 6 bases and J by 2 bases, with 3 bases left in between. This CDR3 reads CASSNTDTQYF. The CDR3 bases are TGTGCCAGCAGCAACACAGATACGCAGTATTTT.

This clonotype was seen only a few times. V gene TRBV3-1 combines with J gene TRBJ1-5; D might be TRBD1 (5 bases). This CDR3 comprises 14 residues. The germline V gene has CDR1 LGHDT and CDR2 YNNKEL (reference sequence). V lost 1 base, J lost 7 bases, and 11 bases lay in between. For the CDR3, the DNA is TGTGCCAGCAGCCAAGTGCAGGGCAGGCAGCCCCAGCATTTT. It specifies CASSQVQGRQPQHF.

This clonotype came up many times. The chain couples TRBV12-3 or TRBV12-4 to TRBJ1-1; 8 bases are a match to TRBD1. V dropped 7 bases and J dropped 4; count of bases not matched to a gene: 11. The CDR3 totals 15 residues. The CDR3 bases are TGTGCCAGCACCTTACAGGGGGGGCTGGTCACTGAAGCTTTCTTT. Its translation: CASTLQGGLVTEAFF.

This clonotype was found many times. CDR3: CASRAWGITDTQYF. The DNA of the CDR3 is TGTGCCAGCAGAGCTTGGGGGATCACAGATACGCAGTATTTT. This chain joins TRBV27 and TRBJ2-3; tentatively, D is TRBD1 or TRBD2 (5 bases each). The CDR3 loop spans 14 amino acids. Germline V gene sequence: CDR1 MNHEY, CDR2 SMNVEV (reference sequence). V gave up 6 bases and J gave up 2 bases, with 12 bases separating them.

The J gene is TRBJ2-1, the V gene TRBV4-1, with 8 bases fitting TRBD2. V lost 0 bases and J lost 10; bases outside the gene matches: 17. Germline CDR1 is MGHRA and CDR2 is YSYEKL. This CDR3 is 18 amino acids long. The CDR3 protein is CASSQDQGLSGRSREQFF. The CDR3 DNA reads TGCGCCAGCAGCCAAGATCAGGGGCTAAGCGGGAGATCGAGGGAGCAGTTCTTC.

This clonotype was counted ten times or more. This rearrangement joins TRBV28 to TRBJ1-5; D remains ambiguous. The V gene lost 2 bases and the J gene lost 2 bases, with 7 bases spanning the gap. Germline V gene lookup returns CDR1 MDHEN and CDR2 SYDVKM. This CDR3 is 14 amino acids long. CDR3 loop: CASSLRQRNQPQHF. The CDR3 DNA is TGTGCCAGCAGTTTAAGGCAGCGCAATCAGCCCCAGCATTTT. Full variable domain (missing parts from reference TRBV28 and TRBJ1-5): DVKVTQSSRYLVKRTGEKVFLECVQDMDHENMFWYRQDPGLGLRLIYFSYDVKMKEKGDIPEGYSVSREKKERFSLILESASTNQTSMYLCASSLRQRNQPQHFGDGTRLSIL.

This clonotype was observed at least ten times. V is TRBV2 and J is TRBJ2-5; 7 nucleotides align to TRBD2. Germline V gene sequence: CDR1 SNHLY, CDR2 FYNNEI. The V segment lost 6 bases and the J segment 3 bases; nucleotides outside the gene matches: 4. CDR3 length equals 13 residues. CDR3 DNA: TGTGCCAGCAGCACGACTAGCAAAGAGACCCAGTACTTC. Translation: CASSTTSKETQYF.

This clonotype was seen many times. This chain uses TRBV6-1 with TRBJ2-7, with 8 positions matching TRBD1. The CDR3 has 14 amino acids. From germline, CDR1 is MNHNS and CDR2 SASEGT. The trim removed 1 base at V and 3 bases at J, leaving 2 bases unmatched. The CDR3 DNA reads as TGTGCCAGCAGTGAAGAGGGGACAGGCTACGAGCAGTACTTC. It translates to CASSEEGTGYEQYF.

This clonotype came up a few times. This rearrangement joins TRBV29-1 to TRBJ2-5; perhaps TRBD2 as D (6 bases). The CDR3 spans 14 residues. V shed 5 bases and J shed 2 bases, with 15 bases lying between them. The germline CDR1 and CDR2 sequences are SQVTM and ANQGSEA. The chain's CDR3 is CSVNLPGGQETQYF. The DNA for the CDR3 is TGCAGCGTTAATCTCCCTGGGGGGCAAGAGACCCAGTACTTC.

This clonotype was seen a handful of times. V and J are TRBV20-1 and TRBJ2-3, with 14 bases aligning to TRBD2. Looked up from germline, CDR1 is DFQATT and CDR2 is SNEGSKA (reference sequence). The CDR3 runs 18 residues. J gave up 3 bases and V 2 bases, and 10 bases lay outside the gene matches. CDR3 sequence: CSARFSPGLAGVTDTQYF. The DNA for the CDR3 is TGCAGTGCTAGATTCAGCCCGGGACTAGCGGGAGTAACAGATACGCAGTATTTT.

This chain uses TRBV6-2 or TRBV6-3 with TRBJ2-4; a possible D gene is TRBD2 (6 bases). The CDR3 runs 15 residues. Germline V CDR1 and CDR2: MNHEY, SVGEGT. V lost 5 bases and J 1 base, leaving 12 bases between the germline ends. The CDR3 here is CASSTQTRAKNIQYF. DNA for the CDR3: TGTGCCAGCAGTACCCAGACTAGGGCCAAAAACATTCAGTACTTC.

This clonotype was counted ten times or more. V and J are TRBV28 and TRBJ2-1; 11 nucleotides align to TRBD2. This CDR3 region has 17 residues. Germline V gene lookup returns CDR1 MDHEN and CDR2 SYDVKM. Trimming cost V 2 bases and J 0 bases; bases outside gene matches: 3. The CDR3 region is CASSLGTSGLSYNEQFF. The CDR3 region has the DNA TGTGCCAGCAGTTTAGGGACTAGCGGACTCTCCTACAATGAGCAGTTCTTC.

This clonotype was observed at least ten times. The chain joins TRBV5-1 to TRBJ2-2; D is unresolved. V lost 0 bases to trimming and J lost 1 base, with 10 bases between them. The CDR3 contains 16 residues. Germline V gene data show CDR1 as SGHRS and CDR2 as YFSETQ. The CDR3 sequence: CASSLEVTGNTGELFF. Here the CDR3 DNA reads TGCGCCAGCAGCTTGGAAGTCACGGGGAACACCGGGGAGCTGTTTTTT.

The CDR3 DNA follows: TGTGCCAGCAGCTTGGTCGTTGACAGGGCAGCGAACATTCAGTACTTC. This encodes CASSLVVDRAANIQYF. The chain links TRBV2 to TRBJ2-4; TRBD1 matches 7 bases. Losses at the gene ends were 6 bases for V and 7 bases for J; bases not matched to a gene: 15. CDR3 length: 16 amino acids. Germline values: CDR1 SNHLY, CDR2 FYNNEI.

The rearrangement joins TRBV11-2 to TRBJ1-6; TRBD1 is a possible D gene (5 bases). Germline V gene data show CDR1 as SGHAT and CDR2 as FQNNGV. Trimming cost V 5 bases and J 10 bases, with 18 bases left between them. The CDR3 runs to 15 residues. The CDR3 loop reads CASSRSGATWSPLHF. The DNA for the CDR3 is TGTGCCAGCAGCCGGTCCGGGGCTACGTGGTCACCCCTCCACTTT.

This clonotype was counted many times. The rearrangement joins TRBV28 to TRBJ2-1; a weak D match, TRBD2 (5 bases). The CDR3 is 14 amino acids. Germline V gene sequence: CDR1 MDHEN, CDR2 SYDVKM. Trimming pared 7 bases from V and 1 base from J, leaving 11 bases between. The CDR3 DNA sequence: TGTGCCAGCATCGCGGGTGGATCCTACAATGAGCAGTTCTTC. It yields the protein CASIAGGSYNEQFF.